The rows below give T cell receptor beta chains drawn from one sample of a study of naive and memory T cell subsets. TCRdb reprocessed the UMI-ligation and nested PCR reads with MiXCR, giving one entry per CDR3 protein. The sample carries 130,000 to 150,000 distinct CDR3 sequences, roughly 22% recorded once. Sample: naive CD4+ T cells from blood. These receptors all come from a human donor in good health. Both conserved end residues are part of each CDR3. A D gene is named only where the DNA matches it firmly. Size tells how often a clone was seen (once, few, many) or the class of an expanded clone, and some rows leave it out.

d_gene,abundance,v_gene,j_gene,CDR3nt,CDR3aa
TRBD1,few,TRBV28,TRBJ1-5,TGTGCCAGCAGGACAGGGGGGTTCAATCAGCCCCAGCATTTT,CASRTGGFNQPQHF
TRBD1,few,TRBV29-1,TRBJ1-2,TGCAGCTTAGGACAGGGCGACTATGGCTACACCTTC,CSLGQGDYGYTF
TRBD1,-,TRBV9,TRBJ2-1,TGTGCCAGCAGCTCACAGGGGGGCTCCTACAATGAGCAGTTCTTC,CASSSQGGSYNEQFF
-,few,TRBV5-1,TRBJ2-7,TGCGCCAGCAGAGTTGTGGGGGGCTCCTACGAGCAGTACTTC,CASRVVGGSYEQYF
-,few,TRBV18,TRBJ1-1,TGTGCCAGCTCACCGATGAACACTGAAGCTTTCTTT,CASSPMNTEAFF
TRBD1,few,TRBV25-1,TRBJ2-1,TGTGCCAGCAGTGACCGGGACAGGGGGCGTAATGAGCAGTTCTTC,CASSDRDRGRNEQFF
-,many,TRBV20-1,TRBJ2-1,TGCAGTGCTAGATCCGGGTTGTTTACAAATGAGCAGTTCTTC,CSARSGLFTNEQFF
-,few,TRBV7-2,TRBJ2-3,TGTGCCAGCAGCTTAGTGACGGGCAGGACAGATACGCAGTATTTT,CASSLVTGRTDTQYF
-,-,TRBV13,TRBJ2-6,TGTGCCAGCAGCTCGACAGGTCGGGCCAACGTCCTGACTTTC,CASSSTGRANVLTF
TRBD1,-,TRBV29-1,TRBJ2-5,TGCAGCGTCTACAGGGGGCGTGAAGAGACCCAGTACTTC,CSVYRGREETQYF
TRBD2,many,TRBV7-6,TRBJ2-2,TGTGCCAGCAGTCCTCACGGGACTAGCGGGACCGGGGAGCTGTTTTTT,CASSPHGTSGTGELFF
-,few,TRBV14,TRBJ2-7,TGTGCCAGCAGCCAAGGACTAATATCCTACGAGCAGTACTTC,CASSQGLISYEQYF
TRBD2,few,TRBV7-2,TRBJ2-7,TGTGCCAGCAGCCAACGGGGCGGGAGGGCCCAGGACGAGCAGTACTTC,CASSQRGGRAQDEQYF
-,many,TRBV9,TRBJ2-7,TGTGCCAGCAGCGCTCACCTGAATTCCGAGCAGTACTTC,CASSAHLNSEQYF
-,few,TRBV6-2/TRBV6-3,TRBJ2-1,TGTGCCAGCAGTTATGAGGGGATTTGGAATGAGCAGTTCTTC,CASSYEGIWNEQFF
-,few,TRBV7-9,TRBJ2-5,TGTGCCAGCAGCCCGCTACAGGGAAGAGGCCAAGAGACCCAGTACTTC,CASSPLQGRGQETQYF
-,-,TRBV13,TRBJ2-2,TGTGCCAGCAGCTACCGGTCCACCGGGGAGCTGTTTTTT,CASSYRSTGELFF
-,-,TRBV6-5,TRBJ2-1,TGTGCCAGCTGGGGGGAGAACTCCTACAATGAGCAGTTCTTC,CASWGENSYNEQFF
-,-,TRBV15,TRBJ2-2,TGTGCCACCAGCCCTGGGGCCCCCACCGGGGAGCTGTTTTTT,CATSPGAPTGELFF
TRBD2,few,TRBV5-1,TRBJ2-5,TGCGCCAGCAGCCCCAGGACTAGCGGGAGTGGTGAAGAGACCCAGTACTTC,CASSPRTSGSGEETQYF
-,-,TRBV3-1,TRBJ1-1,TGTGCCAGCAGTCAAATACAGGGTATCACTGAAGCTTTCTTT,CASSQIQGITEAFF
-,-,TRBV6-5,TRBJ1-3,TGTGCCAGCAGTTACTCCGGGCCCGTACTCGGAAACACCATATATTTT,CASSYSGPVLGNTIYF
-,-,TRBV29-1,TRBJ1-1,TGCAGCGTGGAAGAAGGGGGTGGTGTAAACACTGAAGCTTTCTTT,CSVEEGGGVNTEAFF
-,-,TRBV10-3,TRBJ2-7,TGTGCCATCAGTGAGTCTCAGCGCGAGCAGTACTTC,CAISESQREQYF
-,many,TRBV28,TRBJ2-7,TGTGCCACCGTTCGGGACAACTACGAGCAGTACTTC,CATVRDNYEQYF
-,few,TRBV5-1,TRBJ2-7,TGCGCCAGCAGCCCAACCAGAGGGGGGCCTGCCTACGAGCAGTACTTC,CASSPTRGGPAYEQYF
-,-,TRBV6-5,TRBJ2-7,TGTGCCAGCCAGGAAAACGGGGGTTACGAGCAGTACTTC,CASQENGGYEQYF
-,-,TRBV3-1,TRBJ2-3,TGTGCCAGCAGCCAAAGGACAAGGATAACCACAGATACGCAGTATTTT,CASSQRTRITTDTQYF
-,-,TRBV20-1,TRBJ2-1,TGCAGTGCTAGAGCCCAGGGCAATGAGCAGTTCTTC,CSARAQGNEQFF
-,few,TRBV29-1,TRBJ1-1,TGCAGCGCACTGGGGCAGGGAATCATCACTGAAGCTTTCTTT,CSALGQGIITEAFF
TRBD1,-,TRBV18,TRBJ1-4,TGTGCCAGCTCATCACCTACCGGGACAGGAGAAAAACTGTTTTTT,CASSSPTGTGEKLFF
TRBD2,-,TRBV5-1,TRBJ2-2,TGCGCCAGCAGCTCATACACTAGCGGGAAGCGTCGGGAGCTGTTTTTT,CASSSYTSGKRRELFF
-,few,TRBV4-3,TRBJ1-3,TGCGCCAGCAGCCAAGCGACGGGAAACACCATATATTTT,CASSQATGNTIYF
-,-,TRBV29-1,TRBJ1-1,TGCAGCGTATACAGGGACCAGAACACTGAAGCTTTCTTT,CSVYRDQNTEAFF
TRBD1,-,TRBV12-3/TRBV12-4,TRBJ2-4,TGTGCCAGCAGTTTCTTATACGGACAGGGGAGAGGAAACATTCAGTACTTC,CASSFLYGQGRGNIQYF
TRBD2,-,TRBV29-1,TRBJ2-3,TGCAGCGTTACCGGGACTAGCGGGAGTCTAGATACGCAGTATTTT,CSVTGTSGSLDTQYF
-,-,TRBV27,TRBJ1-2,TGTGCCAGCGGGGCCTATGGCAGGACCACCTATGGCTACACCTTC,CASGAYGRTTYGYTF
TRBD2,-,TRBV3-1,TRBJ2-1,TGTGCCAGCAGCTTCGTTAGCGGGAGGGCCCAGGAGCAGTTCTTC,CASSFVSGRAQEQFF
-,few,TRBV6-5,TRBJ2-6,TGTGCCAGCAGTTACTCATACAGGACCTCTGGGGCCAACGTCCTGACTTTC,CASSYSYRTSGANVLTF
TRBD1,-,TRBV9,TRBJ2-7,TGTGCCAGCAGCGTAAAGACAGGGGGCGAGCAGTACTTC,CASSVKTGGEQYF
-,once,TRBV10-3,TRBJ2-7,TGTGCCATCTCCTCGGGGCTAGCAGATAGAGAGCAGTACTTC,CAISSGLADREQYF
-,once,TRBV2,TRBJ1-6,TGTGCAAGCCTGTTCGAGAGCTCCTATAATTCACCCCTCCACTTT,CASLFESSYNSPLHF
-,many,TRBV7-6,TRBJ2-2,TGTGCCAGCAGCTTAGGTCGGACCGGGGAGCTGTTTTTT,CASSLGRTGELFF
-,-,TRBV29-1,TRBJ1-1,TGCAGCGTTGAGGGACCGAGGAGGACTGAAGCTTTCTTT,CSVEGPRRTEAFF
-,few,TRBV12-3/TRBV12-4,TRBJ1-1,TGTGCCAGCAGTGCCGGGACGCGAGGCACTGAAGCTTTCTTT,CASSAGTRGTEAFF
TRBD2,few,TRBV7-2,TRBJ2-1,TGTGCCAGCAGCTTATCAGGGACTAGCGATTACAATGAGCAGTTCTTC,CASSLSGTSDYNEQFF
-,few,TRBV6-1,TRBJ1-1,TGTGCCAGCAGTGAAGCAGGGAGAGACCGGGGGGCTTTCTTT,CASSEAGRDRGAFF
-,many,TRBV7-2,TRBJ2-7,TGTGCCAGCAGCCCCGGACACGAGTACGAGCAGTACTTC,CASSPGHEYEQYF
TRBD2,few,TRBV12-3/TRBV12-4,TRBJ2-1,TGTGCCAGCATCCTTAGCGGGAGTAGGGATGAGCAGTTCTTC,CASILSGSRDEQFF
-,-,TRBV20-1,TRBJ1-1,TGCAGTGCTAGTGGACACCTGAACACTGAAGCTTTCTTT,CSASGHLNTEAFF
-,few,TRBV11-2,TRBJ2-1,TGTGCCAGCAGCCAGCGGGTCTACAATGAGCAGTTCTTC,CASSQRVYNEQFF